The clone carrying this TCR beta chain was counted ten times or more. Its specificity is not known. Investigators prepared the TCR beta libraries by applying iRepertoire HTBI primers and Arm-PCR of CDR3 regions. TCRdb called the multiplex PCR reads again in MiXCR, with one record for every CDR3 protein. The data contain 650,000 to 850,000 distinct CDR3 sequences, 30% of them seen just once; the ten biggest clones take up under 50%. This record belongs to a study of regulatory T cells in long-lasting Graves disease. Looking at the study overall: Persistent cases took antithyroid drugs over 5 years and stayed TSH receptor antibody positive. The study's findings and limits: Persistent Graves' patients showed less TCR diversity than newly diagnosed ones.

Noted time point: persistent/refractory GD, antithyroid drugs over 5 years with positive TRAb. The TCR library was made from RNA extracted from PBMCs. The authors drew 7.5 to 10 milliliters of peripheral blood into EDTA tubes. This specimen consisted of peripheral blood mononuclear cells (PBMCs), obtained when the disease was refractory, from a patient treated with antithyroid drugs. The sequence was collected from a female donor with Graves disease.

CDR3 amino acids: CASSLGSEVGETQYF. The DNA for the CDR3 is TGTGCCAGCAGTTTAGGTAGCGAGGTAGGAGAGACCCAGTACTTC. The chain recombines TRBV12-3 or TRBV12-4 with TRBJ2-5; D possibly corresponds to TRBD2 (5 bases). This CDR3 spans 15 amino acids. Trimming removed 1 base from V and 4 bases from J, with 13 bases in between.